The clone carrying this T cell receptor beta chain came up many times. Germline-derived CDR1 and CDR2 are SGHDN and FVKESK. The germline V and J ends were trimmed by 4 bases and 11 bases, with 14 bases remaining between them. There are 12 residues in the CDR3. Sequenced by immunoSEQ multiplex PCR; TCRdb stores in-frame clones only, minus some. This sample has roughly 1,000,000 clones, with around three quarters found just once. This entry is derived from a study of shared clonotypes between healthy human individuals. The receptor comes from a man aged 18-30 years in good health. Some clones in this sample may be carry-over from other donors' samples. The chain links TRBV14 to TRBJ1-1, with D maybe TRBD1 (5 bases). Material: memory CD4+ T cells from PBMCs. The sample's subset: CD45RA-negative fraction. The CDR3 DNA is TGTGCCAGCAGCCGGGACGGGTTCGTCGCTTTCTTT. Its translation: CASSRDGFVAFF.